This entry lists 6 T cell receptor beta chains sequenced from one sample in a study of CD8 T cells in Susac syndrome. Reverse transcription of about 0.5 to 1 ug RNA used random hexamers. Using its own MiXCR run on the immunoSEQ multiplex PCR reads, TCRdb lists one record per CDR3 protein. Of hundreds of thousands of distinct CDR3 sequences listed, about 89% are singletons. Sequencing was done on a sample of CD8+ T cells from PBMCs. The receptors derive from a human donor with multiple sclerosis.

Here the CDR3 DNA reads TGCAGTGGGGGCCAGCGGTTCCTCCCTGGGAGATCCAGCACAGATACGCAGTATTTT. This encodes CSGGQRFLPGRSSTDTQYF. V and J are TRBV20-1 and TRBJ2-3, with D possibly being TRBD1 or TRBD2 (5 bases each). The germline V and J ends were trimmed by 7 bases and 0 bases, with 29 bases remaining between them. Germline assignment: CDR1 DFQATT and CDR2 SNEGSKA (reference sequence). The CDR3 runs 19 residues.

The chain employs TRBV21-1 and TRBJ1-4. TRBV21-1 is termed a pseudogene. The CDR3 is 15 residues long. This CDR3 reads CASSALEVLDEKLFF. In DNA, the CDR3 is TGTGCCAGCAGTGCCCTAGAGGTATTGGATGAAAAACTGTTTTTT.

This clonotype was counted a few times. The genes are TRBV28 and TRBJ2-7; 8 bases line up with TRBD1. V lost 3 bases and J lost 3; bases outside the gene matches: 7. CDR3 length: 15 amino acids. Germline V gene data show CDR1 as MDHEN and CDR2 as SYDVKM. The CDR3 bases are TGTGCCAGCAGTTTGGGGCAGGGGGCTTTCTACGAGCAGTACTTC. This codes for CASSLGQGAFYEQYF.

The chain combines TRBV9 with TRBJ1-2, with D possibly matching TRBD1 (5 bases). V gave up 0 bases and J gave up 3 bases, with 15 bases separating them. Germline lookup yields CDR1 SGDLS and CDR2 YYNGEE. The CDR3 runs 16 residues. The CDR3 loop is CASSVGQGTSYYGYTF. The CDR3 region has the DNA TGTGCCAGCAGCGTAGGCCAGGGCACTTCTTACTATGGCTACACCTTC.

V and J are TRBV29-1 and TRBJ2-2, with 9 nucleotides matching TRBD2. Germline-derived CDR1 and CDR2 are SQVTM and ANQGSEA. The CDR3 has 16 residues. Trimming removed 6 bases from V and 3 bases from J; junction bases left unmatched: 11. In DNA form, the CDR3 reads TGCAGCGTCCTAGCTCGGACTAGCGATTACACCGGGGAGCTGTTTTTT. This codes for CSVLARTSDYTGELFF.

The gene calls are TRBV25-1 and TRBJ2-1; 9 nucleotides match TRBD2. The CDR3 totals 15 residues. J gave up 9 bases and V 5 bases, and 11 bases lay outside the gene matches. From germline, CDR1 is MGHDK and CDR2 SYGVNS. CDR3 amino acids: CASSQWALAGGEQFF. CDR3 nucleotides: TGTGCCAGCAGTCAATGGGCACTAGCGGGTGGTGAGCAGTTCTTC.